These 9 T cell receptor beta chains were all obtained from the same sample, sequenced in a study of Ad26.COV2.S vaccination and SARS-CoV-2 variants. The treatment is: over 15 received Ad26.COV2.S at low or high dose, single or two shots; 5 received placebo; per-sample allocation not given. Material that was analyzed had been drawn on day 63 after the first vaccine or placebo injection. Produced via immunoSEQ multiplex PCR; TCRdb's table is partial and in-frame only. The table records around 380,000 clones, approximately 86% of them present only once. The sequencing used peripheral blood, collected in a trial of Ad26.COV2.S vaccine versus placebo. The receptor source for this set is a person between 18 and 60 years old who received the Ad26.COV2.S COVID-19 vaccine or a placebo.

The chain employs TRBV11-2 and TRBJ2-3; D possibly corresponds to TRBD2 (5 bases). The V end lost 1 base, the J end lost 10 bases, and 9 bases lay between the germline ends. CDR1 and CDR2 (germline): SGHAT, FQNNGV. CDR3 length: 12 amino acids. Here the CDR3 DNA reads TGTGCCAGCAGCTTAGTGACGAGGGCGCAGTATTTT. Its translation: CASSLVTRAQYF.

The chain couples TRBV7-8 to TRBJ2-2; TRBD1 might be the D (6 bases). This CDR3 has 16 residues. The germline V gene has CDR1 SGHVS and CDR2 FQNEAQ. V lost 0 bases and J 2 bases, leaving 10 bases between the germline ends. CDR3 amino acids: CASSLATGTNTGELFF. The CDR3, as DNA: TGTGCCAGCAGCTTAGCTACAGGGACAAACACCGGGGAGCTGTTTTTT.

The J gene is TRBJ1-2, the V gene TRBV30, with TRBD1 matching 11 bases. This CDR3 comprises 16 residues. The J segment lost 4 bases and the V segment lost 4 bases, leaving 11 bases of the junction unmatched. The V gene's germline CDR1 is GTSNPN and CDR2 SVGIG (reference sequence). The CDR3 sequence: CAWNRDRGFWGYGYTF. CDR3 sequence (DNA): TGTGCCTGGAACCGGGACAGGGGGTTTTGGGGCTATGGCTACACCTTC.

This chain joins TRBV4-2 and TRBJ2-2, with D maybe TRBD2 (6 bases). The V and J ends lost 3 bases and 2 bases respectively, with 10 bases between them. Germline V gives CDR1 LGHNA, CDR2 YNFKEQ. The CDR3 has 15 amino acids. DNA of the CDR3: TGTGCCAGCAGCCAGGGGGGACTTAACACCGGGGAGCTGTTTTTT. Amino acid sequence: CASSQGGLNTGELFF.

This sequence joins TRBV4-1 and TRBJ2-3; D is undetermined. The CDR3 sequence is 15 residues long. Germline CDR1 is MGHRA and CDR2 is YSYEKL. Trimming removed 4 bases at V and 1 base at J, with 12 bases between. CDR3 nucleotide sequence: TGCGCCAGCAGCCCTTTGGGTCTTGGCACAGATACGCAGTATTTT. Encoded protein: CASSPLGLGTDTQYF.

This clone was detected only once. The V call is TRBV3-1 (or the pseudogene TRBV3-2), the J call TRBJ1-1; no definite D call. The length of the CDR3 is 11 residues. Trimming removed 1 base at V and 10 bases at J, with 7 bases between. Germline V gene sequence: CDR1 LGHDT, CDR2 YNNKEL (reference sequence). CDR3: CASSQGSGAFF. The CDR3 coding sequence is TGTGCCAGCAGCCAAGGATCGGGAGCTTTCTTT.

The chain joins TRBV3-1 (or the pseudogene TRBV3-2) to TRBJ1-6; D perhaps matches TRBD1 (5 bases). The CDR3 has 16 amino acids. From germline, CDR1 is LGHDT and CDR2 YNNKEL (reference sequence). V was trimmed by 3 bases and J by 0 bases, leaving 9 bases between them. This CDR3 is CASSHSRGSYNSPLHF. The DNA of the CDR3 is TGTGCCAGCAGCCATTCGAGGGGCTCCTATAATTCACCCCTCCACTTT.

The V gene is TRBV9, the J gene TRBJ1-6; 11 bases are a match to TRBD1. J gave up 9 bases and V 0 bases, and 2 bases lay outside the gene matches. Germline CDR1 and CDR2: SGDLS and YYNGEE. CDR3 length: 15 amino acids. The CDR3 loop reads CASSVGDRGSSPLHF. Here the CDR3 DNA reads TGTGCCAGCAGCGTAGGGGACAGGGGGAGTTCACCCCTCCACTTT.

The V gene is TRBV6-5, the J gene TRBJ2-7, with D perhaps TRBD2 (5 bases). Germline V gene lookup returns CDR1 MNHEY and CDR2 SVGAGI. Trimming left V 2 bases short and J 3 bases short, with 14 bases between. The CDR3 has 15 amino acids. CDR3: CASSYGGRANYEQYF. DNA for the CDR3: TGTGCCAGCAGTTACGGAGGACGGGCGAACTACGAGCAGTACTTC.